The clone carrying this TCR beta chain has at least ten counts. V was cut by 11 bases and J by 0 bases, with 11 bases left in between. CDR3 size: 13 residues. Germline CDR1 and CDR2: MNHNS and SASEGT. The sample originates from a study of low-dose radiotherapy and immunotherapy resistance in tumors. Whole-study context: Dosing for Cohort 2 consisted of 1 Gy per fraction every two weeks, reaching a total of 13 Gy over 26 weeks. Every two weeks, cyclophosphamide 200 mg/m2 was infused one day before radiation plus immunotherapy. Once cycle 1 day 1 began, patients took oral aspirin 300 mg daily for four cycles.

Time point specified: before trial treatment. TRAV- and TRBV-specific primers primed first-strand cDNA, covering alpha and beta chains. The TCRs were subjected to amplification over around 19 PCR cycles employing a constant-region primer in conjunction with a V-primer adapter. In TCRdb, the reads were re-called with MiXCR into one record per CDR3 protein. The table records tens of thousands of distinct CDR3 sequences, about 18% of them present only once. This specimen was PBMCs, taken before treatment. This receptor was obtained from a male donor with prostate cancer. The V and J genes are TRBV6-1 and TRBJ1-3; D ambiguous. The CDR3 loop is CAVERSSGNTIYF. The CDR3 DNA is TGTGCCGTGGAGAGGAGCTCTGGAAACACCATATATTTT.